This TCR beta chain was captured by sequencing in a study of cytomegalovirus exposure and HLA in healthy donors. Primers: 60 Vbeta forward and 13 Jbeta reverse. Sequenced by immunoSEQ multiplex PCR; TCRdb stores in-frame clones only, minus some. The table lists about 76,000 clones, roughly 70% of them singletons. This CDR3 has 17 amino acids. Per the germline V gene, CDR1 is SGHRS and CDR2 is YFSETQ. With V trimmed by 3 bases and J by 4 bases, 7 bases remained unmatched. Material: PBMCs. This clonotype originated in a man aged 60 to 75 in good health and CMV-seropositive. The chain is built from TRBV5-1 and TRBJ2-2, with 12 bases lining up with TRBD2. The CDR3 reads CASSSTGLAGSTGELFF. The CDR3 nucleotides are TGCGCCAGCAGCTCCACCGGACTAGCGGGGAGCACCGGGGAGCTGTTTTTT.